One and the same sample provided the 21 T cell receptor beta chains below, sequenced in a study of a mutant IDH1 vaccine in newly diagnosed glioma. Antigens of these TCRs are unknown. Time point specified: week 23, last vaccination. Every vaccine dose comprised 300 ug of mutant IDH1 20-mer peptide plus topical imiquimod. Profiling relied on immunoSEQ multiplex PCR, and the TCRdb table lists in-frame clones only, not all of them. Of around 56,000 clones in the sample, around 80% were seen once. The sequenced sample was PBMCs, obtained from a glioma patient whose treatment included an IDH1 peptide vaccine. The source is a woman aged 40 to 50 with glioma. Some clones in this sample may be carry-over from other donors' samples.

This clone was found once. The gene calls are TRBV19 and TRBJ2-1, with 11 bases aligning to TRBD1. This CDR3 spans 16 amino acids. The germline gives CDR1 LNHDA, CDR2 SQIVND (reference sequence). J was trimmed by 7 bases and V by 1 base; bases with no gene match: 6. The CDR3 spells CASSIAGTGGYNEQFF. The CDR3 bases are TGTGCCAGTAGTATAGCCGGGACAGGGGGGTATAATGAGCAGTTCTTC.

This chain links TRBV7-9 with TRBJ1-4; D unclear. The CDR3 is 12 residues long. V dropped 4 bases and J dropped 4 bases, with 4 bases sitting between them. CDR1 and CDR2 (germline): SEHNR, FQNEAQ (reference sequence). CDR3 amino acids: CASSSFNEKLFF. CDR3 sequence (DNA): TGTGCCAGCAGCTCTTTTAATGAAAAACTGTTTTTT.

J is TRBJ2-7 and V is TRBV21-1; whether TRBD2, the table's D call, matches the DNA was not checked. TRBV21-1 is described as a pseudogene. The CDR3 loop spans 13 amino acids. This CDR3 is CASSKNAERVQYF. DNA of the CDR3: TGTGCCAGCAGCAAAAACGCCGAGCGGGTGCAGTACTTC.

The chain employs TRBV7-8 and TRBJ2-7; D is perhaps TRBD1 (6 bases). Germline V gene lookup returns CDR1 SGHVS and CDR2 FQNEAQ. Trimming took off 5 bases at V and 2 bases at J, with 16 bases between the two ends. The CDR3 runs to 15 residues. The DNA for the CDR3 is TGTGCCAGCAGCGCCCAGACAGGCCCCACCTACGAGCAGTACTTC. Translating gives CASSAQTGPTYEQYF.

This chain connects TRBV19 to TRBJ1-2; D is perhaps TRBD1 (5 bases). Per the germline V gene, CDR1 is LNHDA and CDR2 is SQIVND (reference sequence). V was shortened by 5 bases and J by 4 bases, with 11 bases between the two germline ends. The CDR3 loop spans 13 amino acids. In DNA form, the CDR3 reads TGTGCCAGTAGTCAAGGGACTGCCTATGGCTACACCTTC. It codes for CASSQGTAYGYTF. The full variable domain, rest sourced from reference TRBV19 and TRBJ1-2, is DGGITQSPKYLFRKEGQNVTLSCEQNLNHDAMYWYRQDPGQGLRLIYYSQIVNDFQKGDIAEGYSVSREKKESFPLTVTSAQKNPTAFYLCASSQGTAYGYTFGSGTRLTVV.

The rearrangement uses TRBV10-3 and TRBJ1-6, with D tentatively TRBD1 (6 bases). Germline V lookup: CDR1 ENHRY, CDR2 SYGVKD. V lost 9 bases and J lost 3, with 9 bases in between. There are 13 residues in the CDR3. In DNA, the CDR3 is TGTGCCATACGGGACAACTATAATTCACCCCTCCACTTT. Its protein product is CAIRDNYNSPLHF.

This clone showed up many times. The genes are TRBV5-6 and TRBJ1-2; perhaps TRBD1 as D (6 bases). The CDR3 length is 16 residues. V was cut by 5 bases and J by 4 bases, with 21 bases left in between. CDR1 is SGHDT, CDR2 YYEEEE, per germline. Here the CDR3 reads CASSFARGGLSYGYTF. In nucleotides, the CDR3 is TGTGCCAGCAGTTTTGCCCGGGGGGGGCTTAGCTATGGCTACACCTTC.

This chain connects TRBV5-1 to TRBJ2-5; 12 bases fit TRBD2. The germline CDR1 and CDR2 sequences are SGHRS and YFSETQ. V shed 3 bases and J 5 bases; nucleotides not matched to a gene: 5. This CDR3 has 15 amino acids. DNA of the CDR3: TGCGCCAGCAGCTCACTAGCGGGGGGACAGGAGACCCAGTACTTC. Translated, it gives CASSSLAGGQETQYF.

The V gene is TRBV6-4, the J gene TRBJ1-1, with unresolved D. This CDR3 spans 14 amino acids. Trimming shortened V by 6 bases and J by 5 bases, and 16 bases separated the two germline ends. Germline CDR1 and CDR2: MRHNA and SNTAGT. The CDR3 region is CASRSTRVETEAFF. The CDR3 DNA sequence: TGTGCCAGCAGAAGTACTCGGGTAGAGACTGAAGCTTTCTTT.

This rearrangement joins TRBV27 to TRBJ2-1, with TRBD1 matching over 8 bases. The ends lost 6 bases at V and 0 bases at J; junction bases unmatched: 10. Looked up from germline, CDR1 is MNHEY and CDR2 is SMNVEV (reference sequence). This CDR3 is 17 amino acids long. This chain's CDR3 is CASRPRDRRYSYNEQFF. For the CDR3, the DNA is TGTGCCAGCAGACCGAGGGACAGGCGGTACTCCTACAATGAGCAGTTCTTC.

This chain links TRBV4-1 with TRBJ1-4; 7 bases are a match to TRBD1. Germline V CDR1 and CDR2: MGHRA, YSYEKL. Germline trimming cut 4 bases from V and 1 base from J; bases unmatched to any gene: 3. The CDR3 length is 15 residues. CDR3 amino acids: CASSLGQLTNEKLFF. DNA for the CDR3: TGCGCCAGCAGCCTGGGACAGCTAACTAATGAAAAACTGTTTTTT.

This chain uses TRBV4-3 with TRBJ2-7; perhaps TRBD1 as D (5 bases). This CDR3 spans 12 amino acids. The germline gives CDR1 LGHNA, CDR2 YSLEER. V lost 0 bases, J lost 6 bases, and 6 bases lay in between. The DNA of the CDR3 is TGCGCCAGCAGCCAAGATGGGGCCGAGCAGTACTTC. Protein sequence: CASSQDGAEQYF.

The gene calls are TRBV7-9 and TRBJ2-2, with a weak D call TRBD2 (6 bases). The CDR3 sequence is 15 residues long. From germline, CDR1 is SEHNR and CDR2 FQNEAQ (reference sequence). With 1 base removed from V and 4 bases from J, the gap between germline ends came to 10 bases. CDR3 DNA sequence: TGTGCCAGCAGCTTAGGGGCCGGGGGCACCGGGGAGCTGTTTTTT. It specifies CASSLGAGGTGELFF. The entire variable domain, with the rest obtained from reference TRBV7-9 and TRBJ2-2, is as follows: DTGVSQNPRHKITKRGQNVTFRCDPISEHNRLYWYRQTLGQGPEFLTYFQNEAQLEKSRLLSDRFSAERPKGSFSTLEIQRTEQGDSAMYLCASSLGAGGTGELFFGEGSRLTVL.

The V and J genes are TRBV7-2 and TRBJ1-3, with no clear D. CDR1 SGHTA and CDR2 FQGNSA come from the germline V gene. The CDR3 is 13 amino acids. V lost 5 bases and J 4 bases, leaving 9 bases between the germline ends. The CDR3, as DNA: TGTGCCAGCAGCCTGTCCAGAGGAAACACCATATATTTT. It encodes CASSLSRGNTIYF. Using reference TRBV7-2 and TRBJ1-3 for the parts outside the CDR3, the full variable domain is GAGVSQSPSNKVTEKGKDVELRCDPISGHTALYWYRQSLGQGLEFLIYFQGNSAPDKSGLPSDRFSAERTGGSVSTLTIQRTQQEDSAVYLCASSLSRGNTIYFGEGSWLTVV.

The chain has TRBV5-1 and TRBJ1-2; 8 nucleotides line up with TRBD1. This CDR3 has 17 amino acids. Germline CDR1 is SGHRS and CDR2 is YFSETQ. With V trimmed by 2 bases and J by 1 base, 10 bases remained unmatched. DNA for the CDR3: TGCGCCAGCAGCTTTCAAGACAGGGGAGGAGGTAACTATGGCTACACCTTC. Protein: CASSFQDRGGGNYGYTF.

The chain combines TRBV7-2 with TRBJ1-6; tentative D call: TRBD1 (6 bases). CDR3 length equals 15 residues. Germline CDR1 and CDR2: SGHTA and FQGNSA. Trimming took off 0 bases at V and 8 bases at J, with 11 bases between the two ends. The CDR3 loop is CASSLAPDRYSPLHF. Written as DNA, the CDR3 is TGTGCCAGCAGCTTAGCGCCCGACAGGTATTCACCCCTCCACTTT.

The V call is TRBV10-3, the J call TRBJ2-2; D is uncertain. The germline gives CDR1 ENHRY, CDR2 SYGVKD. CDR3 length equals 15 residues. The V end was cut by 4 bases, the J end by 6 bases, with 15 bases between. CDR3 DNA sequence: TGTGCCATCAGTGGTCCCAGAACTCGTGCCGGGGAGCTGTTTTTT. Translating gives CAISGPRTRAGELFF.

The chain carries TRBV6-1 and TRBJ1-1; 7 bases map to TRBD1. V lost 6 bases to trimming and J lost 4 bases; unmatched junction nucleotides: 5. The CDR3 extends over 13 amino acids. Germline values: CDR1 MNHNS, CDR2 SASEGT. For the CDR3, the DNA is TGTGCCAGCAGGGCAGGGGGGGGCACTGAAGCTTTCTTT. Translating it yields CASRAGGGTEAFF.

A note on this clone: Relative to the germline gene, one junction end is altered; a read error may explain this. This rearrangement joins TRBV7-7 to TRBJ2-5; TRBD2 aligns across 12 bases. Germline V gene sequence: CDR1 SSHAT, CDR2 FNYEAQ (reference sequence). CDR3 length: 14 amino acids. CDR3 nucleotides: TGTGCTAGCAGCTTAGGACTAGCGGGGAGCGCCCAGTACTTC. It codes for CASSLGLAGSAQYF.

The rearrangement uses TRBV20-1 and TRBJ2-7; TRBD1 matches at 7 bases. Germline trimming cut 5 bases from V and 4 bases from J; bases unmatched to any gene: 2. This CDR3 has 11 residues. Germline-derived CDR1 and CDR2 are DFQATT and SNEGSKA (reference sequence). CDR3 in amino acids: CSASRGYEQYF. DNA for the CDR3: TGCAGTGCTTCCAGGGGGTACGAGCAGTACTTC.

The chain joins TRBV29-1 to TRBJ2-5; the D gene is possibly TRBD2 (6 bases). The CDR3 contains 12 residues. Trimming took off 1 base at V and 4 bases at J, with 7 bases between the two ends. From germline, CDR1 is SQVTM and CDR2 ANQGSEA. CDR3: CSVEGRGETQYF. The CDR3 nucleotides are TGCAGCGTTGAAGGGAGGGGAGAGACCCAGTACTTC.